The 18 T cell receptor beta chains reported below all come from one sample, sequenced in a study of shared clonotypes between healthy human individuals. CD45RO negativity and positive selection for CCR7 defined naive CD8 cells, a population that excluded terminally differentiated effector memory CD45RA+ cells. Repertoires were generated with immunoSEQ multiplex PCR, while TCRdb's copy carries only in-frame clones and drops some. This table holds fewer than 700,000 clones, 95% found once. Material: naive CD8+ T cells sorted from blood. These receptors were taken from a woman under 40 in good health.

This chain joins TRBV18 and TRBJ2-1, with TRBD2 as a possible D gene (6 bases). Looked up from germline, CDR1 is KGHSH and CDR2 is LQKENI. V gave up 3 bases and J gave up 0 bases, with 9 bases separating them. This CDR3 has 15 amino acids. Here the CDR3 DNA reads TGTGCCAGCTCACCCCGGGACTTCTCCTACAATGAGCAGTTCTTC. The encoded protein is CASSPRDFSYNEQFF.

In this sample, this clone turned up once. J is TRBJ2-1 and V is TRBV2; TRBD2 matches at 12 bases. The CDR3 contains 20 residues. Germline V gives CDR1 SNHLY, CDR2 FYNNEI. With 2 bases clipped from V and 1 base from J, the junction kept 12 bases outside the gene matches. CDR3 sequence reads: CASSETLAGGPRGSYNEQFF. The CDR3 DNA is TGTGCCAGCAGTGAAACCCTAGCGGGAGGGCCAAGAGGGTCCTACAATGAGCAGTTCTTC.

A remark on this clone: Distinct nucleotide sequences in the sample also encode this CDR3. The chain joins TRBV19 to TRBJ2-7, with no clear D. V dropped 1 base and J dropped 0 bases, with 7 bases sitting between them. Per the germline V gene, CDR1 is LNHDA and CDR2 is SQIVND (reference sequence). The CDR3 is 14 residues long. The CDR3 bases are TGTGCCAGTAGTATAGTAGGCCTCTCCTACGAGCAGTACTTC. Its protein is CASSIVGLSYEQYF.

The chain joins TRBV4-1 to TRBJ2-1; 11 positions match TRBD2. Germline V gene lookup returns CDR1 MGHRA and CDR2 YSYEKL. The CDR3 loop spans 18 amino acids. The junction had 11 bases not matched to a gene; V was cut back by 1 base and J by 6 bases. The CDR3 region is CASSQAPLAGGSSNEQFF. Here the CDR3 DNA reads TGCGCCAGCAGCCAAGCACCCCTAGCGGGAGGTTCCAGCAATGAGCAGTTCTTC.

The chain uses TRBV27 and TRBJ2-7; TRBD1 matches at 8 bases. The CDR3 has 12 amino acids. In germline, CDR1 is MNHEY, CDR2 SMNVEV (reference sequence). V was clipped by 6 bases and J by 6 bases; unmatched bases: 4. CDR3 in DNA: TGTGCCAGCAGGGACAGGGTTTCCGAGCAGTACTTC. Amino acids: CASRDRVSEQYF.

The table lists this clone with a count of one. This sequence joins TRBV15 and TRBJ2-1, with TRBD2 matching over 12 bases. Germline values: CDR1 LNHNV, CDR2 YYDKDF (reference sequence). Trimming cost V 2 bases and J 9 bases; bases outside gene matches: 5. This CDR3 region has 15 residues. The CDR3 sequence: CATSRRTSGTTEQFF. In nucleotides, the CDR3 is TGTGCCACCAGCAGAAGGACTAGCGGGACCACTGAGCAGTTCTTC.

CDR3 sequence reads: CAIRQTLYGYTF. The CDR3 DNA follows: TGTGCCATTCGACAGACGCTCTATGGCTACACCTTC. The genes are TRBV19 and TRBJ1-2; a possible D gene is TRBD1 (5 bases). Trimming cost V 10 bases and J 4 bases, with 13 bases left between them. The CDR3 covers 12 residues. CDR1 and CDR2 (germline): LNHDA, SQIVND (reference sequence). Full variable domain (outside the CDR3, taken from reference TRBV19 and TRBJ1-2): DGGITQSPKYLFRKEGQNVTLSCEQNLNHDAMYWYRQDPGQGLRLIYYSQIVNDFQKGDIAEGYSVSREKKESFPLTVTSAQKNPTAFYLCAIRQTLYGYTFGSGTRLTVV.

The chain's CDR3 is CASSEIRGSRYEQYF. The CDR3 DNA reads as TGCGCCAGCAGTGAGATACGGGGCAGCCGTTACGAGCAGTACTTC. V is TRBV10-2 and J is TRBJ2-7, with D perhaps being TRBD1 or TRBD2 (5 bases each). Between the trimmed V and J ends, which lost 2 bases and 4 bases, there was a span of 15 bases. The CDR3 is 15 residues long. The germline V gene has CDR1 WSHSY and CDR2 SAAADI.

This chain connects TRBV5-4 to TRBJ2-5; D is perhaps TRBD1 or TRBD2 (5 bases each). CDR3 length equals 15 residues. Germline CDR1 reads SGHNT; CDR2 reads YYREEE (reference sequence). Trimming took 3 bases from V and 0 from J, leaving 12 bases between them. DNA of the CDR3: TGTGCCAGCAGCTCCCGGGACCGCTACCAAGAGACCCAGTACTTC. Translated, it gives CASSSRDRYQETQYF.

V usage is TRBV28 and J usage is TRBJ1-5, with 11 bases matching TRBD1. Germline lookup yields CDR1 MDHEN and CDR2 SYDVKM. The CDR3 runs 16 residues. Trimming cost V 3 bases and J 5 bases; bases outside gene matches: 6. This chain's CDR3 is CASSFLGTGGDQPQHF. In DNA, the CDR3 is TGTGCCAGCAGTTTCTTAGGGACAGGGGGTGATCAGCCCCAGCATTTT.

This rearrangement joins TRBV28 to TRBJ2-1; 15 bases are shared with TRBD2. CDR1 and CDR2 from the germline V gene are MDHEN and SYDVKM. Trimming removed 6 bases from V and 6 bases from J; junction bases left unmatched: 6. The length of the CDR3 is 16 residues. CDR3 amino acids: CASSRTSGRARNEQFF. The CDR3 region has the DNA TGTGCCAGCAGCCGGACTAGCGGGAGGGCTCGCAATGAGCAGTTCTTC.

The chain joins TRBV4-1 to TRBJ1-3; 10 nucleotides line up with TRBD1. The CDR3 contains 16 residues. V lost 3 bases to trimming and J lost 3 bases; unmatched junction nucleotides: 5. Germline V CDR1 and CDR2: MGHRA, YSYEKL. This chain's CDR3 is CASSHTDRGLGNTIYF. For the CDR3, the DNA is TGCGCCAGCAGCCATACTGACAGGGGGCTTGGAAACACCATATATTTT.

The rearrangement uses TRBV4-1 and TRBJ2-7; D might be TRBD2 (6 bases). The V gene lost 0 bases and the J gene lost 7 bases, with 13 bases spanning the gap. The CDR3 is 14 residues long. Germline V lookup: CDR1 MGHRA, CDR2 YSYEKL. CDR3 in DNA: TGCGCCAGCAGCCAAGAAGGGCGGGCGGGAGAGCAGTACTTC. It specifies CASSQEGRAGEQYF.

The rearrangement links TRBV7-2 to TRBJ2-5; 7 bases line up with TRBD1. V lost 3 bases, J lost 3 bases, and 13 bases stayed unmatched. The CDR3 extends over 17 amino acids. Germline CDR1 and CDR2: SGHTA and FQGNSA. Here the CDR3 DNA reads TGTGCCAGCAGCTTGCGGTCCCCCGGGACAGAAGAAGAGACCCAGTACTTC. Translated, it gives CASSLRSPGTEEETQYF.

This clone was observed a single time. One end of the junction fails to match germline, which may point to a read error. V is TRBV30 and J is TRBJ2-5, with 9 positions matching TRBD2. The V gene's germline CDR1 is GTSNPN and CDR2 SVGIG (reference sequence). The CDR3 consists of 11 residues. CDR3 DNA: TGTGCCTGGAGTGAAGGACTAGCGTTGCACTTC. Translating it yields CAWSEGLALHF.

The J gene is TRBJ2-7, the V gene TRBV5-4; 7 bases line up with TRBD1. CDR1 is SGHNT and CDR2 is YYREEE in the germline V gene (reference sequence). The V segment lost 4 bases and the J segment 4 bases; nucleotides outside the gene matches: 8. This CDR3 comprises 14 residues. Here the CDR3 DNA reads TGTGCCAGCAGCGCCGGGACAGAGGAATACGAGCAGTACTTC. As protein: CASSAGTEEYEQYF.

The genes are TRBV7-9 and TRBJ2-7; no reliable D call. CDR1 is SEHNR, CDR2 FQNEAQ, per germline (reference sequence). V shed 0 bases and J shed 0 bases, with 15 bases lying between them. The CDR3 has 17 residues. CDR3 residues: CASSLAQRDAYSYEQYF. CDR3 nucleotides: TGTGCCAGCAGCTTAGCGCAGCGCGATGCCTACTCCTACGAGCAGTACTTC.

The chain employs TRBV19 and TRBJ2-4; TRBD1 matches at 8 bases. CDR3 size: 16 residues. After removal of 4 bases from V and 2 bases from J, the junction contained 7 bases not matched to a gene. Germline CDR1 LNHDA, CDR2 SQIVND (reference sequence). CDR3 bases: TGTGCCAGTAGTACGCCGGGACAGGCCCCCAAAAACATTCAGTACTTC. Translating gives CASSTPGQAPKNIQYF.